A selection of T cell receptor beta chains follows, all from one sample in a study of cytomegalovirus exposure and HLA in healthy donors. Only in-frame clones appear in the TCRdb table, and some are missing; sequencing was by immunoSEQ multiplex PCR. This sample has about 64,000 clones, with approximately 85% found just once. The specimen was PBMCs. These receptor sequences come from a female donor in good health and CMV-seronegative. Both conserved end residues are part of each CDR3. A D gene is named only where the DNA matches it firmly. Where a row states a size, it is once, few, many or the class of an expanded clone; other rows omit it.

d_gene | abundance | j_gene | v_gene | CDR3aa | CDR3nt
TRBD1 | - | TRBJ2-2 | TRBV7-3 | CASSSLQGNGELFF | TGTGCCAGCAGCTCTCTACAGGGGAATGGGGAGCTGTTTTTT
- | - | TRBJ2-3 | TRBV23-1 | CASSQPLRGRVGDTQYF | TGCGCCAGCAGTCAACCCCTAAGAGGGAGAGTGGGAGATACGCAGTATTTT
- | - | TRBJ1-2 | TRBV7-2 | CASSLVTGDGYTF | TGTGCCAGCAGCTTAGTGACAGGCGACGGCTACACCTTC
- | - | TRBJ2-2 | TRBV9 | CASGQVSVGGLYTGELFF | TGTGCCAGCGGCCAGGTATCGGTGGGGGGGCTGTACACCGGGGAGCTGTTTTTT
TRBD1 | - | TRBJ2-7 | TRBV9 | CASSVGDRGNEQYF | TGTGCCAGCAGCGTAGGGGACAGGGGCAACGAGCAGTACTTC
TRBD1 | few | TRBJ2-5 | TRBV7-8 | CASSPRRVGTGLDQYF | TGTGCCAGCAGCCCAAGGCGCGTCGGGACAGGGTTGGACCAGTACTTC
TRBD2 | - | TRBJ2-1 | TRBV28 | CASSSAGTSGKNEQLF | TGTGCCAGCAGTTCTGCCGGGACTAGCGGGAAGAATGAGCAGCTCTTC
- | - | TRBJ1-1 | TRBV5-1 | CASSLGPRNTEAFF | TGCGCCAGCAGCTTGGGCCCGAGAAACACTGAAGCTTTCTTT
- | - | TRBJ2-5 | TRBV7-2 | CASSLVWGVQETQYF | TGTGCCAGCAGCTTAGTATGGGGGGTTCAAGAGACCCAGTACTTC
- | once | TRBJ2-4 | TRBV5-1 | CASSPAAERENSQYF | TGCGCCAGCAGCCCCGCGGCCGAACGGGAAAACAGTCAGTACTTC
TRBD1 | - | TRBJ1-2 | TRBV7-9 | CASSLGTGSYGYTF | TGTGCCAGCAGCTTAGGGACAGGGAGCTATGGCTACACCTTC